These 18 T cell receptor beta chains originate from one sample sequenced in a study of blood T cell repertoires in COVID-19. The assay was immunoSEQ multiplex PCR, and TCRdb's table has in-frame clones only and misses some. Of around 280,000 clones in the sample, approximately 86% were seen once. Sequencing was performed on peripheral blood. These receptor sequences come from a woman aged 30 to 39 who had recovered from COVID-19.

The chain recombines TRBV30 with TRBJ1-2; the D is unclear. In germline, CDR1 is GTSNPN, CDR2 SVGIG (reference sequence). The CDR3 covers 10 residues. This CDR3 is CARADYGYTF. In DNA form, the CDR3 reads TGTGCGAGAGCCGACTATGGCTACACCTTC.

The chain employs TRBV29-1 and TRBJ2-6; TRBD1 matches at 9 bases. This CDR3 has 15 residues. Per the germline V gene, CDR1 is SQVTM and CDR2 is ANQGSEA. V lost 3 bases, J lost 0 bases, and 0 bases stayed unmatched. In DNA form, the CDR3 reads TGCAGCGTTGAGACAGGGGGCTCTGGGGCCAACGTCCTGACTTTC. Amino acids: CSVETGGSGANVLTF. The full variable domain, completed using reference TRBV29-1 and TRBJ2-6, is SAVISQKPSRDICQRGTSLTIQCQVDSQVTMMFWYRQQPGQSLTLIATANQGSEATYESGFVIDKFPISRPNLTFSTLTVSNMSPEDSSIYLCSVETGGSGANVLTFGAGSRLTVL.

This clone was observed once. The CDR3 here is CASRKGLAGGGEQFF. DNA of the CDR3: TGTGCCAGCAGGAAGGGACTAGCGGGAGGAGGTGAGCAGTTCTTC. This chain joins TRBV6-5 and TRBJ2-1; 15 bases align to TRBD2. V was pared by 6 bases and J by 9 bases, with 6 bases of the junction left unmatched. The CDR3 runs to 15 residues. From germline, CDR1 is MNHEY and CDR2 SVGAGI.

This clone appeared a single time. The CDR3 DNA sequence: TGTGCCAGCAGTGAATTGTCGGCGGGGGATTTGTGGAACACCATATATTTT. Its translation is CASSELSAGDLWNTIYF. J is TRBJ1-3 and V is TRBV25-1, with TRBD1 as a possible D gene (5 bases). The ends were cut back, 1 base at V and 7 bases at J, with 20 bases in the middle. The germline CDR1 and CDR2 sequences are MGHDK and SYGVNS. The CDR3 has 17 amino acids. The full variable domain, with the rest looked up from reference TRBV25-1 and TRBJ1-3, is EADIYQTPRYLVIGTGKKITLECSQTMGHDKMYWYQQDPGMELHLIHYSYGVNSTEKGDLSSESTVSRIRTEHFPLTLESARPSHTSQYLCASSELSAGDLWNTIYFGEGSWLTVV.

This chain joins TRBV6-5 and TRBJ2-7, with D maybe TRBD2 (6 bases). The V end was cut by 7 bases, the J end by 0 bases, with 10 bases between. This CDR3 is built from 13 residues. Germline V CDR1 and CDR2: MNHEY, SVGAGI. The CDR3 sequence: CASKGGNSYEQYF. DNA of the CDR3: TGTGCCAGCAAGGGCGGGAACTCCTACGAGCAGTACTTC.

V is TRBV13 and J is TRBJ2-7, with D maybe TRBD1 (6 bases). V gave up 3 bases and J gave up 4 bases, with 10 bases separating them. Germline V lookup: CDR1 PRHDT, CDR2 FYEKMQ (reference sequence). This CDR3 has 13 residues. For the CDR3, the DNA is TGTGCCAGCAGCTTCGACAGGTCATACGAGCAGTACTTC. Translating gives CASSFDRSYEQYF. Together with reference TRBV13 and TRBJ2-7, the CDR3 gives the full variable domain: AAGVIQSPRHLIKEKRETATLKCYPIPRHDTVYWYQQGPGQDPQFLISFYEKMQSDKGSIPDRFSAQQFSDYHSELNMSSLELGDSALYFCASSFDRSYEQYFGPGTRLTVT.

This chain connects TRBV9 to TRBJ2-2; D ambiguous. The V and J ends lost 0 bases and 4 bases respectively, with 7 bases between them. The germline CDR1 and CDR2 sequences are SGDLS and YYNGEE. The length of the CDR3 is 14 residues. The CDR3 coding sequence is TGTGCCAGCAGCGTAGTCGGGTTCACCGGGGAGCTGTTTTTT. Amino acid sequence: CASSVVGFTGELFF.

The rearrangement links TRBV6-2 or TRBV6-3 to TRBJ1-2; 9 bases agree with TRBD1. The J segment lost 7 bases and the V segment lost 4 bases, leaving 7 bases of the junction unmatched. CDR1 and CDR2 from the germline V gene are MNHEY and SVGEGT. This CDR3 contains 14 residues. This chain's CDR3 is CASSSGTGKFGYTF. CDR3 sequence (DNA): TGTGCCAGCAGTTCTGGGACAGGGAAGTTTGGCTACACCTTC.

The CDR3 loop reads CASSAIPRPVGVDEQFF. For the CDR3, the DNA is TGTGCCAGCAGCGCAATCCCCAGACCGGTAGGAGTCGATGAGCAGTTCTTC. The rearrangement uses TRBV9 and TRBJ2-1; D ambiguous. This CDR3 is 17 amino acids long. V was trimmed by 3 bases and J by 8 bases, leaving 24 bases between them. Germline V gene sequence: CDR1 SGDLS, CDR2 YYNGEE. Drawing the rest from reference TRBV9 and TRBJ2-1, the complete variable domain is DSGVTQTPKHLITATGQRVTLRCSPRSGDLSVYWYQQSLDQGLQFLIQYYNGEERAKGNILERFSAQQFPDLHSELNLSSLELGDSALYFCASSAIPRPVGVDEQFFGPGTRLTVL.

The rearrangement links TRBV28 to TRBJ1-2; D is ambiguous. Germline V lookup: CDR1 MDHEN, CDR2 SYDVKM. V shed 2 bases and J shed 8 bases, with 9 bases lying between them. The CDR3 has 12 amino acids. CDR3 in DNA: TGTGCCAGCAGTTTACAGGCCAGCGGCTACACCTTC. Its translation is CASSLQASGYTF.

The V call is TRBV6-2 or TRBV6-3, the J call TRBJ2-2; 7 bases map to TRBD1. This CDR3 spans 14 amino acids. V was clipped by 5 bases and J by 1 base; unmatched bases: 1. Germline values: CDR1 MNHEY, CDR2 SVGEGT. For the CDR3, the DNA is TGTGCCAGCAGTCGGACAGGGAACACCGGGGAGCTGTTTTTT. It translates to CASSRTGNTGELFF.

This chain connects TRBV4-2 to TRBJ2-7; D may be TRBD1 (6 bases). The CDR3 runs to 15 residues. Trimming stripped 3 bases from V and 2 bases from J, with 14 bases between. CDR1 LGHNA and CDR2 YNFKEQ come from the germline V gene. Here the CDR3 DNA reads TGTGCCAGCAGCCAGGGGTCCGGGACAACCTACGAGCAGTACTTC. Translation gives CASSQGSGTTYEQYF.

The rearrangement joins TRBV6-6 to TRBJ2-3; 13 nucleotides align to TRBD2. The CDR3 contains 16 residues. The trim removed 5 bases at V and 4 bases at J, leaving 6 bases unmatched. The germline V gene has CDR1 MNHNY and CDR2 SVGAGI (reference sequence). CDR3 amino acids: CASSRGLAGDADTQYF. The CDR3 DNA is TGTGCCAGCAGTCGAGGACTAGCGGGGGACGCAGATACGCAGTATTTT.

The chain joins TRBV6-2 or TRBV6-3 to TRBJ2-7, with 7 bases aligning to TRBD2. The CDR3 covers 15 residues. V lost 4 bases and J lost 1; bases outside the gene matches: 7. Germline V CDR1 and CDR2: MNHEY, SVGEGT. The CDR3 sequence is CASSSFLAVSYEQYF. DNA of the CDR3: TGTGCCAGCAGTTCGTTTCTAGCGGTTTCCTACGAGCAGTACTTC.

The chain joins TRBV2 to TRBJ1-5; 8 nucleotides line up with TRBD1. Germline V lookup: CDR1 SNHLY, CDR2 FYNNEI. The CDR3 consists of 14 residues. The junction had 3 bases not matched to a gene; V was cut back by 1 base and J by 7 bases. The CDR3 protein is CASSEVTGGQPQHF. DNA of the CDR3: TGTGCCAGCAGTGAAGTAACAGGGGGGCAGCCCCAGCATTTT.

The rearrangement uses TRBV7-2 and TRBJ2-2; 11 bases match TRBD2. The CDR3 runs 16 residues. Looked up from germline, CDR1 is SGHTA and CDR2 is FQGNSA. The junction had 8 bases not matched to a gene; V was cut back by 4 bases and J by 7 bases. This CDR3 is CASSWVAGGSVGELFF. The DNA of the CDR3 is TGTGCCAGCAGCTGGGTAGCGGGGGGGTCGGTCGGGGAGCTGTTTTTT. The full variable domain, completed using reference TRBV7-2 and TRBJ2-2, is GAGVSQSPSNKVTEKGKDVELRCDPISGHTALYWYRQSLGQGLEFLIYFQGNSAPDKSGLPSDRFSAERTGGSVSTLTIQRTQQEDSAVYLCASSWVAGGSVGELFFGEGSRLTVL.

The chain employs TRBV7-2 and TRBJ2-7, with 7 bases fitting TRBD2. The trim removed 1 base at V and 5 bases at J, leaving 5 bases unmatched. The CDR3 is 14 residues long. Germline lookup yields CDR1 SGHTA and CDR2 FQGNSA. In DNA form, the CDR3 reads TGTGCCAGCAGCTTAGTGGTAGCGGGCCACGAGCAGTACTTC. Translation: CASSLVVAGHEQYF.

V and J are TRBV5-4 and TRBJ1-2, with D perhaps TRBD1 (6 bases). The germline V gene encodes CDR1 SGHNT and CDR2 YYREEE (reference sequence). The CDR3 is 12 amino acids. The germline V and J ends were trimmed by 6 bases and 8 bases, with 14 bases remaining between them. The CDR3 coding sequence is TGTGCCAGCACGCTACAGGGAGTCGGCTACACCTTC. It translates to CASTLQGVGYTF.